The source of this T cell receptor beta chain is a study of cytomegalovirus exposure and HLA in healthy donors. General observations from the study: Serostatus for CMV was the only available immune exposure information.

About this clone: Its antigen is not identified.

PCR was performed using 60 Vbeta and 13 Jbeta primers. Repertoires were generated with immunoSEQ multiplex PCR, while TCRdb's copy carries only in-frame clones and drops some. The sample carries about 130,000 clones, over 60% recorded once. Germline CDR1 and CDR2: WNHNN and SYGVQD (reference sequence). Trimming removed 7 bases from V and 0 bases from J, with 9 bases in between. This CDR3 comprises 14 residues. The clonotype was recovered from a man aged 30 to 39 in good health and CMV-seronegative. This chain joins TRBV10-1 and TRBJ2-2, with a tentative D call TRBD2 (5 bases). Sequencing used PBMCs. CDR3 nucleotide sequence: TGCGCCAGCATGCCGGGATCGAACACCGGGGAGCTGTTTTTT. Residues: CASMPGSNTGELFF.